A selection of T cell receptor beta chains follows, all from one sample in a study of shared clonotypes between healthy human individuals. The table came from immunoSEQ multiplex PCR; TCRdb's copy has only in-frame clones and leaves some out. The repertoire holds about 2.2 million clones, around 95% seen once, with under 2% in the top ten. The sample taken for sequencing was naive CD8+ T cells from PBMCs. All receptors come from a man younger than 30 in good health. Some clones in this sample may be carry-over from other donors' samples. Both conserved end residues are part of each CDR3.

V gene	J gene	CDR3 protein
TRBV11-2	TRBJ2-5	CASSLVGGGETQYF
TRBV9	TRBJ2-1	CASSAGSRSFGEQFF
TRBV19	TRBJ2-1	CASSPRTGGDEQFF
TRBV10-3	TRBJ2-5	CATGNDRQETQYF
TRBV6-6	TRBJ1-4	CASSYFIDRANEKLFF
TRBV28	TRBJ2-7	CASSTRQSYEQYF
TRBV27	TRBJ1-4	CASSLRGGPATNEKLFF
TRBV6-1	TRBJ1-4	CASWSGEKLFF
TRBV28	TRBJ2-5	CASSLLSGLEGVETQYF
TRBV9	TRBJ2-3	CASSDSTDTQYF
TRBV28	TRBJ2-7	CASSRDTSSYEQYF
TRBV27	TRBJ1-1	CASSLSSGGDTEAFF
TRBV4-2	TRBJ2-7	CASSHRTAYEQYF
TRBV25-1	TRBJ1-1	CASRGDRNTEAFF
TRBV9	TRBJ2-7	CASSVVRGSEQYF
TRBV5-1	TRBJ1-1	CASSLHSPTEAFF
TRBV28	TRBJ1-2	CASSFDSGQIYGYTF
TRBV6-5	TRBJ1-1	CASSYTGEGTEAFF
TRBV5-5	TRBJ1-3	CASSLLVRVALGNTIYF
TRBV14	TRBJ1-5	CASSQALHQPQHF
TRBV9	TRBJ2-1	CASSVGDRGREQFF
TRBV7-8	TRBJ2-1	CASSLALAGGSSYNEQFF
TRBV5-1	TRBJ1-5	CASSHEGGIQPQHF
TRBV7-6	TRBJ2-1	CASSPDRAWNEQFF
TRBV7-9	TRBJ2-5	CASSLGGLGETQYF
TRBV7-9	TRBJ2-1	CASRPGTRNEQFF
TRBV6-6	TRBJ2-5	CASSTGRETQYF
TRBV27	TRBJ2-7	CASSFYGRGPDSSYEQYF
TRBV19	TRBJ1-2	CASSIPGGTVDRYGYTF
TRBV6-5	TRBJ2-1	CASSTRLASYNEQFF
TRBV7-9	TRBJ2-1	CASSLPVAGGKYNEQFF
TRBV7-9	TRBJ1-2	CASSTETERAGYTF
TRBV6-4	TRBJ2-1	CASSEEFGREGYNEQFF
TRBV11-2	TRBJ2-5	CASSLVRGREGMETQYF
TRBV19	TRBJ1-5	CASNVIPQGAQPQHF
TRBV27	TRBJ1-2	CASSETTGNGYGYTF